This T cell receptor beta chain was identified during a study of blood T cell repertoires in COVID-19. In the source study's methods: Estimation of nucleated cell counts was performed using reference gene primer amplification. Method: immunoSEQ multiplex PCR; TCRdb's copy keeps in-frame clones and lacks some. V, J and clone size derive from that table, while D and trimming were established from the DNA sequence. The table lists roughly 360,000 clones, roughly four fifths of them singletons. Germline lookup yields CDR1 SGDLS and CDR2 YYNGEE. This CDR3 has 13 amino acids. With 4 bases removed from V and 4 bases from J, the gap between germline ends came to 11 bases. Participants were aged 18 to 89 years from approximately 23 US areas. In assigning cohorts, the study relied on participant-reported clinical history. In Cohort 3, a recovered donor had either two negative PCRs, clearance, or symptom resolution.

V and J are TRBV9 and TRBJ1-2, with D unclear. This TCR was sampled from a woman between 50 and 59 years old who had recovered from COVID-19. The specimen sequenced was PBMCs or T cells enriched from blood (not recorded which). The CDR3 loop reads CASSPAGSYGYTF. As DNA, the CDR3 is TGTGCCAGCAGCCCGGCAGGCTCCTATGGCTACACCTTC. Combining the CDR3 with reference TRBV9 and TRBJ1-2 gives the whole variable domain DSGVTQTPKHLITATGQRVTLRCSPRSGDLSVYWYQQSLDQGLQFLIQYYNGEERAKGNILERFSAQQFPDLHSELNLSSLELGDSALYFCASSPAGSYGYTFGSGTRLTVV.